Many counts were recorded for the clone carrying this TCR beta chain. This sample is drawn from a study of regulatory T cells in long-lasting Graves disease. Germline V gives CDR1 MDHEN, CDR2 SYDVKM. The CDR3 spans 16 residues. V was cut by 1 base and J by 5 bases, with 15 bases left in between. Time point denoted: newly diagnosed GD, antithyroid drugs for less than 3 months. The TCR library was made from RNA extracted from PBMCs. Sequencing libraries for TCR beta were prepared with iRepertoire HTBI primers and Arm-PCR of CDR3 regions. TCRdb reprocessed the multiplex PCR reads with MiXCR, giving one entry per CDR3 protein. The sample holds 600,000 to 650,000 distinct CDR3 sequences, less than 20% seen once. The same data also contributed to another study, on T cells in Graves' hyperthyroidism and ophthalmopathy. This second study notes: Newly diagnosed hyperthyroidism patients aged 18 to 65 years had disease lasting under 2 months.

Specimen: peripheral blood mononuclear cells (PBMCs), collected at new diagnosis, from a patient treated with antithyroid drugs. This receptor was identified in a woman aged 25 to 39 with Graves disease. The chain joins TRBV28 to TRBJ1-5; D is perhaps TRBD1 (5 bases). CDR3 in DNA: TGTGCCAGCAGTTTATATTCGGGGCAGCCATATCAGCCCCAGCATTTT. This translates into CASSLYSGQPYQPQHF. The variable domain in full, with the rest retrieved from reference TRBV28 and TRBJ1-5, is DVKVTQSSRYLVKRTGEKVFLECVQDMDHENMFWYRQDPGLGLRLIYFSYDVKMKEKGDIPEGYSVSREKKERFSLILESASTNQTSMYLCASSLYSGQPYQPQHFGDGTRLSIL.